A single T cell receptor beta chain is shown here with its context. Its cognate antigen is unknown. Profiled with immunoSEQ multiplex PCR; TCRdb holds only in-frame clones, not every one. The repertoire holds some 1,100,000 clones, with about 84% as singletons. This sample was included in a study of shared clonotypes between healthy human individuals. Background on the study: The people who gave samples were a couple of women and three men aged 18 to 49.

The study's findings and limits: Sampling used blood alone; tissue repertoires probably differ. An anticipated effect of sequencing depth on clonotype sharing among donors was recognized. The rarefaction results pointed to incomplete sorted-subset sequencing despite large depth.

CDR1 is SGHTA and CDR2 is FQGTGA in the germline V gene. The CDR3 contains 13 residues. Deletions cut 3 bases from V and 8 bases from J, with 11 bases between. The sample comprised memory CD4+ T cells from PBMCs. Subset noted: CD45RA-negative fraction. The gene calls are TRBV7-3 and TRBJ2-1; the D is unclear. The sequence was obtained from a man between 18 and 29 years old in good health. Some clones in this sample may be carry-over from other donors' samples. CDR3 region: CASSLGRLDEQFF. The CDR3 bases are TGTGCCAGCAGCTTGGGCCGGTTGGATGAGCAGTTCTTC.